This TCR beta chain came from a study of graft-versus-host responses after intestinal transplantation. The protocol was immunoSEQ multiplex PCR, while the TCRdb copy is restricted to in-frame clones and leaves out a portion. The top ten hold 0.3% to 0.4% of the sample, which has some 81,000 clones, 70% to 90% seen once. In the case of this clone: Its target is unknown.

Trimming shortened V by 0 bases and J by 2 bases, and 11 bases separated the two germline ends. Per the germline V gene, CDR1 is MNHNS and CDR2 is SASEGT. This CDR3 has 16 amino acids. The V and J genes are TRBV6-1 and TRBJ1-3, with D maybe TRBD1 (6 bases). This clonotype was obtained from a human donor who received an intestinal transplant. Source: unstimulated CD4+ T cells sorted from spleen or lymph node cells, taken before intestinal transplant. The CDR3 protein is CASSEALGAPGNTIYF. CDR3 in DNA: TGTGCCAGCAGTGAAGCTTTGGGGGCCCCTGGAAACACCATATATTTT.